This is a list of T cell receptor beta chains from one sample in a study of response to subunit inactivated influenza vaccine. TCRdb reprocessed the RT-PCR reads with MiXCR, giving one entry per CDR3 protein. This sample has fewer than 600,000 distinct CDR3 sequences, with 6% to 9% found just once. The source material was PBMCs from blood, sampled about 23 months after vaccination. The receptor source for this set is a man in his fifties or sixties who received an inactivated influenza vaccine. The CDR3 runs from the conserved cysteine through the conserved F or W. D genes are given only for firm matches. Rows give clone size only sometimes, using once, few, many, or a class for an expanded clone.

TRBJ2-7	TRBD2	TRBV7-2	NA	TGTGCCAGCAGGCCGGGGGGAACCTACGAGCAGTACTTC	CASRPGGTYEQYF
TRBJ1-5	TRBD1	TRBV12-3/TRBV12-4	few	TGTGCCAGCAGTTTCGGGACAGGGTATAGCAATCAGCCCCAGCATTTT	CASSFGTGYSNQPQHF
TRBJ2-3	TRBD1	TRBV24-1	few	TGTGCCACAAGCCGGCCGGGACAGGGAGATACGCAGTATTTT	CATSRPGQGDTQYF
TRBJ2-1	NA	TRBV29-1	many	TGCAGCATCGAACCATCCTACAATGAGCAGTTCTTC	CSIEPSYNEQFF
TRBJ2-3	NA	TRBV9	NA	TGTGCCAGCAGCGTATTAGAGCATCCAGATACGCAGTATTTT	CASSVLEHPDTQYF
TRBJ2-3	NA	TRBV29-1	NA	TGCAGCGTTGACTTCCCAGAAGATAGCACAGATACGCAGTATTTT	CSVDFPEDSTDTQYF
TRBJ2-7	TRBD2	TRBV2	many	TGTGCCAGTAGCATAGCGGGCGGCTCCTACGAGCAGTACTTC	CASSIAGGSYEQYF
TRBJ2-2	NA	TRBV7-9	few	TGTGCCAGCAGCTTAACGTTGCCCGGAGACGGGGAGCTGTTTTTT	CASSLTLPGDGELFF
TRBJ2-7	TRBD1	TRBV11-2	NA	TGTGCCAGCAGCGGCGGGGGACAGGGCTCCTACGAGCAGTACTTC	CASSGGGQGSYEQYF
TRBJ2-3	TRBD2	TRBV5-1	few	TGCGCCAGCAGCCCCCCTGGGCTAGCGGGAGGGTCAGATACGCAGTATTTT	CASSPPGLAGGSDTQYF
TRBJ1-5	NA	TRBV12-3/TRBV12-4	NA	TGTGCCAGCAGTTTCGGGGGGTCCGAAGAGCCCCAGCATTTT	CASSFGGSEEPQHF
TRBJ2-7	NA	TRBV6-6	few	TGTGCCAGCAGTTACCTGGGGAGCGAGCAGTACTTC	CASSYLGSEQYF
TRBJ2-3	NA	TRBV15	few	TGTGCCACCAGCAGGGGGGACGGGGGGCCTATAAGGGATACGCAGTATTTT	CATSRGDGGPIRDTQYF
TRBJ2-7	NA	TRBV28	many	TGTGCCAGCAACGTACGGGGGTTCCCCTACGAGCAGTACTTC	CASNVRGFPYEQYF
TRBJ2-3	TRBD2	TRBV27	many	TGTGCCAGCAGTCACCGGACTAGCGGTAGCACAGATACGCAGTATTTT	CASSHRTSGSTDTQYF
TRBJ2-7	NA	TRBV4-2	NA	TGTGCCAGCAGCCAAGGGACGAAAGGGTTTGACGAGCAGTACTTC	CASSQGTKGFDEQYF
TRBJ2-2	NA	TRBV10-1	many	TGCGCCAGCAGTGGGGGAGCGAACACCGGGGAGCTGTTTTTT	CASSGGANTGELFF
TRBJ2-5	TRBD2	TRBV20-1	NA	TGCAGTGCTAAACCCGGTAGCGGGGCGGGGATGGACCAAGAGACCCAGTACTTC	CSAKPGSGAGMDQETQYF
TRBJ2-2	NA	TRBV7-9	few	TGTGCCAGCAGCCCCGTAGGCAGGACAGCCGGGGAGCTGTTTTTT	CASSPVGRTAGELFF
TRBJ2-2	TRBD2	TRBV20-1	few	TGCAGTGCAAAACCCGGGACTAAGAACACCGGGGAGCTGTTTTTT	CSAKPGTKNTGELFF
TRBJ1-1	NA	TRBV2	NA	TGTGCCAAGGCACCGGGGAACACTGAAGCTTTCTTT	CAKAPGNTEAFF
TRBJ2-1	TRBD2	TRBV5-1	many	TGCGCCAGCAGCTTGGAGGGACTAGCGGTTTACAATGAGCAGTTCTTC	CASSLEGLAVYNEQFF
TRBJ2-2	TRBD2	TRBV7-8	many	TGTGCCAGCAGCTTAAGGTCTAGCGGGAGAGACACCGGGGAGCTGTTTTTT	CASSLRSSGRDTGELFF
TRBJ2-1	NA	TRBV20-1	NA	TGCAGTGCTGCCAATTTCAATGAGCAGTTCTTC	CSAANFNEQFF
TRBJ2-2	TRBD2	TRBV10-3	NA	TGTGCCATCAGTGAGTCGGGGGGACTAGCGGTCTCCGGGGAGCTGTTTTTT	CAISESGGLAVSGELFF
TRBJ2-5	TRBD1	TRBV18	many	TGTGCCAGCTCAGTAAACCAGGGGGCCGGAGAGACCCAGTACTTC	CASSVNQGAGETQYF
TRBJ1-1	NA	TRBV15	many	TGTGCCACCAGCAGACCTGGGACTGAAGCTTTCTTT	CATSRPGTEAFF
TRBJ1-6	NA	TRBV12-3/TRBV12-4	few	TGTGCCAGCAGAATGCAGACAGTAAATAATTCACCCCTCCACTTT	CASRMQTVNNSPLHF